What follows are 13 T cell receptor beta chains derived from one specimen sequenced in a study of blood T cell repertoires in COVID-19. Libraries were prepared by immunoSEQ multiplex PCR; TCRdb keeps only in-frame clonotypes and omits some of them. The table shows 250,000 to 350,000 clones, with under 90% occurring only once. The specimen was peripheral blood. The receptors here all came from a woman aged 40-49 years who had recovered from COVID-19.

The rearrangement links TRBV10-3 to TRBJ2-1; the match to TRBD2 covers 13 bases. There are 16 residues in the CDR3. V was pared by 0 bases and J by 7 bases, with 3 bases of the junction left unmatched. The germline V gene has CDR1 ENHRY and CDR2 SYGVKD. CDR3 in DNA: TGTGCCATCAGTGAGTCGTCGACTAGCGGGAGGAATGAGCAGTTCTTC. This translates into CAISESSTSGRNEQFF.

The chain employs TRBV27 and TRBJ2-3; the match to TRBD2 covers 9 bases. The germline CDR1 and CDR2 sequences are MNHEY and SMNVEV (reference sequence). The CDR3 consists of 17 residues. The V gene end was trimmed by 2 bases and the J gene end by 2 bases; junction bases not matched to a gene: 8. This CDR3 is CASSLTLLAGLTDTQYF. In DNA, the CDR3 is TGTGCCAGCAGTTTAACGCTGCTAGCGGGGCTCACAGATACGCAGTATTTT.

The genes are TRBV29-1 and TRBJ2-1; 13 bases map to TRBD2. CDR1 and CDR2 (germline): SQVTM, ANQGSEA. CDR3 length equals 15 residues. V shed 5 bases, J shed 10 bases, and the junction held 11 bases outside the gene matches. CDR3 loop: CSVRPGTSGTGEQFF. CDR3 DNA sequence: TGCAGCGTTCGACCCGGGACTAGCGGGACGGGAGAGCAGTTCTTC.

Only one count was recorded for this clone. The chain carries TRBV30 and TRBJ1-5; tentative D call: TRBD1 (5 bases). Germline CDR1 is GTSNPN and CDR2 is SVGIG (reference sequence). The V gene lost 5 bases and the J gene lost 4 bases, with 12 bases spanning the gap. CDR3 length: 13 residues. The CDR3 DNA reads TGTGCCTGGGCCAGGGAGGGGAATCAGCCCCAGCATTTT. The encoded protein is CAWAREGNQPQHF.

The chain joins TRBV24-1 to TRBJ2-2, with TRBD1 matching 9 bases. CDR3 length: 14 amino acids. The J segment lost 5 bases and the V segment lost 12 bases, leaving 9 bases of the junction unmatched. Germline CDR1 reads KGHDR; CDR2 reads SFDVKD. The chain's CDR3 is CAGNRGRWTGELFF. CDR3 DNA: TGTGCCGGGAACAGGGGGCGGTGGACCGGGGAGCTGTTTTTT.

The rearrangement links TRBV7-8 to TRBJ2-7, with 10 bases matching TRBD2. The CDR3 runs 15 residues. V trimming: 0 bases; J trimming: 4 bases; junction bases outside the gene matches: 3. Germline CDR1 SGHVS, CDR2 FQNEAQ. In DNA form, the CDR3 reads TGTGCCAGCAGCTTAGCGACTAGCGGGCTGTACGAGCAGTACTTC. Its protein is CASSLATSGLYEQYF. Supplemented by reference TRBV7-8 and TRBJ2-7, the full variable domain reads GAGVSQSPRYKVAKRGQDVALRCDPISGHVSLFWYQQALGQGPEFLTYFQNEAQLDKSGLPSDRFFAERPEGSVSTLKIQRTQQEDSAVYLCASSLATSGLYEQYFGPGTRLTVT.

V gene TRBV12-1 combines with J gene TRBJ2-6; the DNA was not used to check the table's D call, TRBD1. TRBV12-1 is assigned pseudogene status. This CDR3 is built from 17 residues. This CDR3 reads CASSLDRGFSGANVLTF. CDR3 DNA sequence: TGTGCCAGCAGCCTGGACAGGGGGTTCTCTGGGGCCAACGTCCTGACTTTC.

The J gene is TRBJ2-7, the V gene TRBV7-2, with TRBD1 identical over 7 bases. Germline CDR1 and CDR2: SGHTA and FQGNSA. Trimming removed 1 base from V and 0 bases from J; junction bases left unmatched: 12. This CDR3 has 18 amino acids. CDR3 loop: CASSLGGWKGASSYEQYF. CDR3 coding DNA: TGTGCCAGCAGCTTAGGGGGCTGGAAGGGGGCGAGCTCCTACGAGCAGTACTTC.

The chain carries TRBV7-9 and TRBJ2-2, with TRBD1 matching over 8 bases. The germline gives CDR1 SEHNR, CDR2 FQNEAQ (reference sequence). CDR3 size: 16 residues. V dropped 2 bases and J dropped 0; count of bases not matched to a gene: 2. The CDR3 reads CASSLRQGSNTGELFF. The DNA for the CDR3 is TGTGCCAGCAGCTTAAGACAGGGGTCGAACACCGGGGAGCTGTTTTTT.

The rearrangement uses TRBV7-9 and TRBJ2-1; TRBD2 matches 11 bases. The CDR3 runs 15 residues. CDR1 and CDR2 from the germline V gene are SEHNR and FQNEAQ (reference sequence). V was clipped by 6 bases and J by 8 bases; unmatched bases: 9. The CDR3 sequence: CASSTSGSSWDEQFF. The CDR3 bases are TGTGCCAGCAGTACTAGCGGGAGCTCCTGGGATGAGCAGTTCTTC.

This clone was counted a single time. This chain uses TRBV11-3 with TRBJ2-3; 10 bases agree with TRBD2. The CDR3 has 17 residues. The germline CDR1 and CDR2 sequences are SGHNT and YENEEA. The trim removed 2 bases at V and 4 bases at J, leaving 9 bases unmatched. CDR3 amino acids: CASSLRGLAGVADTQYF. The DNA for the CDR3 is TGTGCCAGCAGCTTAAGGGGTCTAGCGGGAGTAGCAGATACGCAGTATTTT.

The CDR3 DNA follows: TGTGCCAGCAGCCCCTATGGGACAGGGAAAGCGTGGACCCTCGGTCATGGGGCCAACGTCCTGACTTTC. Residues: CASSPYGTGKAWTLGHGANVLTF. This rearrangement joins TRBV3-1 (or the pseudogene TRBV3-2) to TRBJ2-6; 9 nucleotides align to TRBD1. The CDR3 is 23 amino acids. The J segment lost 3 bases and the V segment lost 4 bases, leaving 25 bases of the junction unmatched. The germline V gene encodes CDR1 LGHDT and CDR2 YNNKEL (reference sequence).

This clone was seen a handful of times. The CDR3 DNA reads TGTGCCAGTACCGAAGGGACAGGGATGAATTCACCCCTCCACTTT. It specifies CASTEGTGMNSPLHF. The genes are TRBV19 and TRBJ1-6, with 9 bases matching TRBD1. The germline V gene encodes CDR1 LNHDA and CDR2 SQIVND (reference sequence). The J segment lost 7 bases and the V segment lost 7 bases, leaving 8 bases of the junction unmatched. This CDR3 contains 15 residues.